This is a list of T cell receptor beta chains from one sample in a study of cytomegalovirus exposure and HLA in healthy donors. Some clones are missing from TCRdb's copy, which holds only in-frame ones; the method was immunoSEQ multiplex PCR. The sample totals roughly 80,000 clones. Specimen: PBMCs. These receptors were taken from a man aged 50 or older in good health and CMV-seronegative. Each CDR3 is given with its conserved first and last residue. A D gene is named only where the DNA matches it firmly.

>TRBV27|16|TRBJ1-6|.
CASSLIAGRVGSPLHF
TGTGCCAGCAGTTTAATAGCAGGCAGGGTAGGTTCACCCCTCCACTTT
>TRBV9|15|TRBJ2-1|.
CASSVVPGAYNEQFF
TGTGCCAGCAGCGTAGTCCCGGGGGCCTACAATGAGCAGTTCTTC
>TRBV5-1|15|TRBJ2-7|.
CASSLMGERSYEQYF
TGCGCCAGCAGCTTAATGGGAGAGCGCTCCTACGAGCAGTACTTC
>TRBV6-5|15|TRBJ2-7|.
CASSYSREAVYEQYF
TGTGCCAGCAGTTACTCCAGGGAGGCGGTCTACGAGCAGTACTTC
>TRBV28|14|TRBJ2-7|TRBD1
CASSFTVQGYEQYF
TGTGCCAGCAGCTTTACCGTACAGGGGTACGAGCAGTACTTC
>TRBV10-3|14|TRBJ1-3|.
CAISEYRSGNTIYF
TGTGCCATCAGTGAGTACAGATCTGGAAACACCATATATTTT
>TRBV20-1|11|TRBJ2-5|.
CSPQGLETQYF
TGCAGTCCACAGGGATTAGAGACCCAGTACTTC
>TRBV5-1|16|TRBJ2-3|TRBD2
CASSSGLAGARDTQYF
TGCGCCAGCAGCTCAGGACTAGCGGGGGCCCGGGATACGCAGTATTTT
>TRBV19|18|TRBJ2-3|TRBD2
CATRRLTSGGAVTDTQYF
TGTGCCACCCGACGGCTCACTAGCGGGGGGGCCGTCACAGATACGCAGTATTTT
>TRBV6-5|13|TRBJ1-1|TRBD1
CASSPVQGLEAFF
TGTGCCAGCAGCCCCGTACAGGGGTTGGAAGCTTTCTTT
>TRBV6-1|12|TRBJ1-1|.
CAIQGMNTEAFF
TGTGCCATCCAGGGGATGAACACTGAAGCTTTCTTT
>TRBV19|12|TRBJ1-1|.
CASSGQGTEAFF
TGTGCCAGTAGTGGCCAGGGAACTGAAGCTTTCTTT
>TRBV28|12|TRBJ1-1|.
CASNLFGFEAFF
TGTGCCAGCAACCTCTTCGGTTTTGAAGCTTTCTTT
>TRBV13|15|TRBJ1-1|TRBD1
CASSLRQGAGAEAFF
TGTGCCAGCAGCTTAAGACAGGGGGCCGGGGCTGAAGCTTTCTTT
>TRBV28|15|TRBJ2-7|TRBD1
CASSSSGQGSYEQYF
TGTGCCAGCAGTTCCTCTGGACAGGGCTCCTACGAGCAGTACTTC
>TRBV29-1|13|TRBJ2-1|TRBD2
CSVVSGGHNEQFF
TGCAGCGTTGTTAGCGGGGGACACAATGAGCAGTTCTTC
>TRBV6-6|14|TRBJ1-5|.
CASSLLGSNQPQHF
TGTGCCAGCAGTCTTCTAGGCAGCAATCAGCCCCAGCATTTT
>TRBV28|15|TRBJ2-2|TRBD1
CASSPQTGFTGELFF
TGTGCCAGCAGTCCCCAGACAGGGTTCACCGGGGAGCTGTTTTTT
>TRBV4-1|14|TRBJ2-3|.
CASSQRSSTDTQYF
TGCGCCAGCAGCCAGCGGTCTAGCACAGATACGCAGTATTTT
>TRBV6-6|14|TRBJ2-7|TRBD1
CASRDRTSSYEQYF
TGTGCCAGCAGGGACAGGACCAGCTCCTACGAGCAGTACTTC
>TRBV29-1|14|TRBJ1-1|.
CSVAPLGGGGEAFF
TGCAGCGTTGCCCCGCTCGGGGGGGGTGGTGAAGCTTTCTTT
>TRBV4-3|15|TRBJ1-5|.
CASSHNYQSNQPQHF
TGCGCCAGCAGCCACAACTACCAGAGCAATCAGCCCCAGCATTTT
>TRBV10-3|19|TRBJ2-7|TRBD1
CAIKSGPGQGATSSYEQYF
TGTGCCATCAAGTCGGGCCCGGGACAGGGGGCCACGAGCTCCTACGAGCAGTACTTC
>TRBV27|13|TRBJ2-1|.
CASSWQSYNEQFF
TGTGCCAGCAGTTGGCAGTCCTACAATGAGCAGTTCTTC
>TRBV11-2|17|TRBJ1-3|.
CASSRRTVHSSGNTIYF
TGTGCCAGCAGCAGGAGGACAGTCCACAGCTCTGGAAACACCATATATTTT
>TRBV7-9|15|TRBJ2-7|.
CASSPGFNSAYEQYF
TGTGCCAGCAGCCCCGGGTTTAATAGCGCCTACGAGCAGTACTTC
>TRBV11-2|14|TRBJ1-1|TRBD1
CASSHRTGGTEAFF
TGTGCCAGCAGCCACAGGACAGGGGGCACTGAAGCTTTCTTT
>TRBV5-1|13|TRBJ2-7|TRBD1
CASSYQGDYEQYF
TGCGCCAGCAGCTACCAGGGGGACTACGAGCAGTACTTC
>TRBV21-1|12|TRBJ2-3|.
CARLQSTDTQYF
TGTGCCAGGTTACAGAGCACAGATACGCAGTATTTT
>TRBV29-1|14|TRBJ2-7|TRBD1
CSGGSGQGLYEQYF
TGCAGCGGCGGCTCGGGACAGGGGCTCTACGAGCAGTACTTC
>TRBV6-5|15|TRBJ2-7|.
CASSLSPGVSYEQYF
TGTGCCAGCAGTTTGAGTCCAGGGGTCTCCTACGAGCAGTACTTC
>TRBV10-3|14|TRBJ2-5|.
CAISHRGGEETQYF
TGTGCCATCAGTCATAGGGGCGGGGAAGAGACCCAGTACTTC
>TRBV6-1|14|TRBJ2-2|.
CASSEALGTGELFF
TGTGCCAGCAGTGAAGCGCTAGGCACCGGGGAGCTGTTTTTT
>TRBV19|14|TRBJ2-7|TRBD1
CASSAGTETYEQYF
TGTGCCAGTAGCGCCGGGACAGAGACCTACGAGCAGTACTTC
>TRBV5-1|13|TRBJ1-1|.
CASSLQGNTEAFF
TGCGCCAGCAGCTTGCAGGGCAACACTGAAGCTTTCTTT
>TRBV19|14|TRBJ2-5|.
CASSIQFSQETQYF
TGTGCCAGTAGTATACAATTTTCACAAGAGACCCAGTACTTC
>TRBV7-9|13|TRBJ2-2|.
CASEESNTGELFF
TGTGCCAGCGAGGAGTCGAACACCGGGGAGCTGTTTTTT
>TRBV5-1|14|TRBJ2-3|.
CASSLEQTTDTQYF
TGCGCCAGCAGCTTGGAACAGACCACAGATACGCAGTATTTT
>TRBV9|17|TRBJ2-6|.
CASTLPRETSGANVLTF
TGTGCCAGCACCCTACCGAGGGAGACTTCTGGGGCCAACGTCCTGACTTTC
>TRBV6-4|16|TRBJ2-5|TRBD1
CASSEGLGQLAETQYF
TGTGCCAGCAGTGAAGGGTTGGGACAGTTAGCAGAGACCCAGTACTTC
>TRBV2|17|TRBJ1-5|.
CASRPGGGWALGQPQHF
TGTGCCAGCAGACCCGGTGGGGGCTGGGCCCTGGGGCAGCCCCAGCATTTT
>TRBV9|14|TRBJ1-5|TRBD1
CASSEAGGGQPQHF
TGTGCCAGCAGCGAAGCAGGGGGAGGCCAGCCCCAGCATTTT
>TRBV18|13|TRBJ2-5|TRBD1
CASTRQGEETQYF
TGTGCCAGCACTCGACAGGGGGAAGAGACCCAGTACTTC
>TRBV7-2|15|TRBJ2-7|TRBD2
CASRRHGGSSYEQYF
TGTGCCAGCAGGAGACATGGCGGGAGCTCCTACGAGCAGTACTTC
>TRBV4-2|16|TRBJ1-6|.
CASSQEGGIYNSPLHF
TGTGCCAGCAGCCAAGAGGGAGGTATCTATAATTCACCCCTCCACTTT
>TRBV10-3|13|TRBJ1-1|.
CAIRTDLNTEAFF
TGTGCCATCAGGACAGACCTGAACACTGAAGCTTTCTTT
>TRBV19|14|TRBJ1-4|.
CASSISNLNEKLFF
TGTGCCAGTAGTATCTCTAACCTTAATGAAAAACTGTTTTTT
>TRBV25-1|16|TRBJ2-2|TRBD1
CASSGQQGANTGELFF
TGTGCCAGCAGTGGTCAACAGGGGGCGAACACCGGGGAGCTGTTTTTT
>TRBV7-9|14|TRBJ2-7|TRBD1
CASSFRDRAPEQYF
TGTGCCAGCAGCTTCCGGGACAGGGCCCCCGAGCAGTACTTC
>TRBV4-2|15|TRBJ1-2|TRBD1
CASSQRETGVNGYTF
TGTGCCAGCAGCCAGCGAGAAACAGGGGTGAATGGCTACACCTTC
>TRBV4-3|16|TRBJ1-6|.
CASSQDEGAYNSPLHF
TGCGCCAGCAGCCAAGATGAAGGGGCCTATAATTCACCCCTCCACTTT
>TRBV9|17|TRBJ2-3|TRBD2
CASSAYRAGGVTDTQYF
TGTGCCAGCAGCGCCTACCGAGCGGGGGGGGTCACAGATACGCAGTATTTT
>TRBV28|15|TRBJ1-1|.
CASSQNQGVNTEAFF
TGTGCCAGCAGTCAAAACCAAGGGGTGAACACTGAAGCTTTCTTT
>TRBV5-1|15|TRBJ2-5|.
CASSGGASSWETQYF
TGCGCCAGCAGCGGGGGGGCTAGCTCTTGGGAGACCCAGTACTTC
>TRBV4-1|16|TRBJ1-2|.
CASSQDSTAGAIAGTF
TGCGCCAGCAGCCAAGATTCCACGGCGGGGGCTATCGCGGGCACCTTC
>TRBV5-1|15|TRBJ2-7|TRBD1
CASSPPGQGAREQYF
TGCGCCAGCAGCCCCCCGGGACAGGGGGCTCGGGAGCAGTACTTC
>TRBV7-2|14|TRBJ2-7|.
CASSLGRGPYEQYF
TGTGCCAGCAGCTTAGGGAGGGGACCCTACGAGCAGTACTTC
>TRBV6-5|15|TRBJ1-2|.
CASSYSRTTSYGYTF
TGTGCCAGCAGTTACTCCCGGACAACGAGCTATGGCTACACCTTC
>TRBV4-2|15|TRBJ1-1|TRBD1
CASSQTQGTNTEAFF
TGTGCCAGCAGCCAAACACAGGGGACGAACACTGAAGCTTTCTTT
>TRBV7-9|13|TRBJ2-2|TRBD2
CASSWGGHGELFF
TGTGCCAGCAGCTGGGGGGGTCACGGGGAGCTGTTTTTT